The 31 T cell receptor beta chains below come from one sample, sequenced in a study of relationships among human T cell subsets. TCR alpha and beta CDR3s were amplified from mRNA by semiquantitative ARM-PCR. In ARM-PCR, communal superprimers followed tagged nested gene-specific primers for exponential amplification. TCRdb re-derived calls from the multiplex PCR reads in MiXCR, one entry per CDR3 protein. This table holds roughly 15,000 distinct CDR3 sequences, less than 80% found once. Sequencing used total T cells sorted from blood. These receptors were obtained from a man aged 40-50 years in good health.

This clonotype was observed a handful of times. The V call is TRBV5-1, the J call TRBJ2-5; 7 nucleotides agree with TRBD2. CDR1 SGHRS and CDR2 YFSETQ come from the germline V gene. This CDR3 spans 15 amino acids. Trimming at V came to 3 bases and at J to 3 bases, leaving 8 bases not matched to a gene. CDR3 in DNA: TGCGCCAGCAGCTCAAGTGGCGGGAGCGAAGAGACCCAGTACTTC. Translating gives CASSSSGGSEETQYF.

J is TRBJ2-1 and V is TRBV12-3 or TRBV12-4, with 8 positions matching TRBD1. The CDR3 extends over 14 amino acids. V shed 1 base and J 6 bases; nucleotides not matched to a gene: 2. This chain's CDR3 is CASSLGDRGNEQFF. The DNA of the CDR3 is TGTGCCAGCAGTTTAGGCGACAGGGGCAATGAGCAGTTCTTC.

This clonotype appeared a single time. This chain joins TRBV11-1 and TRBJ2-1, with D possibly being TRBD1 (5 bases). The ends were cut back, 5 bases at V and 6 bases at J, with 14 bases in the middle. CDR3 length: 14 residues. CDR1 is SGHAT and CDR2 is FQDESV in the germline V gene (reference sequence). CDR3 amino acids: CASSPQGFSNEQFF. Here the CDR3 DNA reads TGTGCCAGCAGCCCCCAGGGATTTAGCAATGAGCAGTTCTTC.

The chain has TRBV16 and TRBJ1-1; D not resolved. Germline CDR1 KGHSY, CDR2 FQNENV. The CDR3 is made up of 14 amino acids. Between the trimmed V and J ends, which lost 2 bases and 1 base, there was a span of 8 bases. CDR3 loop: CASSQGGGNTEAFF. The CDR3 region has the DNA TGTGCCAGCAGCCAAGGAGGAGGGAACACTGAAGCTTTCTTT.

In this sample, this clonotype turned up a few times. The genes are TRBV14 and TRBJ2-5, with D unclear. Trimming removed 1 base from V and 5 bases from J, with 5 bases in between. The V gene's germline CDR1 is SGHDN and CDR2 FVKESK. The CDR3 covers 12 residues. In nucleotides, the CDR3 is TGTGCCAGCAGCCAAGCCACGGAGACCCAGTACTTC. Protein: CASSQATETQYF.

The rearrangement links TRBV19 to TRBJ1-5; D gene unclear. The CDR3 sequence is 15 residues long. Germline assignment: CDR1 LNHDA and CDR2 SQIVND (reference sequence). V was cut by 1 base and J by 1 base, with 8 bases left in between. The CDR3 DNA reads as TGTGCCAGTAGTATAGGACAAAGAAGCAATCAGCCCCAGCATTTT. Encoded protein: CASSIGQRSNQPQHF.

This chain links TRBV20-1 with TRBJ2-5; D is perhaps TRBD2 (6 bases). CDR1 is DFQATT and CDR2 is SNEGSKA in the germline V gene (reference sequence). This CDR3 has 14 amino acids. Trimming removed 6 bases from V and 1 base from J, with 15 bases in between. CDR3 residues: CSAPFAGRQETQYF. CDR3 in DNA: TGCAGTGCGCCCTTCGCGGGGCGCCAAGAGACCCAGTACTTC.

The V gene is TRBV5-1, the J gene TRBJ2-2; D gene unclear. This CDR3 comprises 14 residues. Germline V CDR1 and CDR2: SGHRS, YFSETQ. V gave up 3 bases and J gave up 10 bases, with 16 bases separating them. The CDR3 DNA sequence: TGCGCCAGCAGCTACGGACCTCCCCCCGAGGAGCTGTTTTTT. This encodes CASSYGPPPEELFF.

Remarks on this clonotype: A junction end diverges from the germline sequence, so it may reflect a read error. This chain links TRBV11-2 with TRBJ1-5; D remains ambiguous. Per germline, CDR1 SGHAT and CDR2 FQNNGV. The CDR3 has 13 residues. The CDR3 protein is CAGSWESNQPQHF. Written as DNA, the CDR3 is TGTGCCGGCAGCTGGGAGAGCAATCAGCCCCAGCATTTT.

J is TRBJ2-4 and V is TRBV13, with D possibly being TRBD1 or TRBD2 (5 bases each). The CDR3 extends over 13 amino acids. Germline-derived CDR1 and CDR2 are PRHDT and FYEKMQ (reference sequence). With 4 bases removed from V and 2 bases from J, the gap between germline ends came to 6 bases. The CDR3 spells CASSWGSKNIQYF. The CDR3 DNA reads as TGTGCCAGCAGCTGGGGGTCCAAAAACATTCAGTACTTC.

The genes are TRBV7-2 and TRBJ1-2; 8 positions match TRBD1. This CDR3 has 14 residues. CDR1 is SGHTA and CDR2 is FQGNSA in the germline V gene. Unmatched junction bases numbered 6, after V lost 5 bases and J lost 4 bases. CDR3 nucleotides: TGTGCCAGCAGCCCTAGACAGGGGCGCTATGGCTACACCTTC. This codes for CASSPRQGRYGYTF.

This clonotype was recorded once. As DNA, the CDR3 is TGTGCCAGCAGCTTACAGGAGCGTGGCTACACCTTC. This translates into CASSLQERGYTF. This rearrangement joins TRBV11-2 to TRBJ1-2; D is ambiguous. The V gene's germline CDR1 is SGHAT and CDR2 FQNNGV. The CDR3 is 12 residues long. V lost 2 bases and J 7 bases, leaving 8 bases between the germline ends.

The chain recombines TRBV19 with TRBJ1-2, with D possibly TRBD1 on 6 matching bases. CDR3 size: 14 residues. V was trimmed by 5 bases and J by 6 bases, leaving 16 bases between them. Germline values: CDR1 LNHDA, CDR2 SQIVND (reference sequence). The CDR3 is CASSPRGLGDGYTF. In nucleotides, the CDR3 is TGTGCCAGTAGTCCCAGGGGTCTAGGCGATGGCTACACCTTC. Filled out from reference TRBV19 and TRBJ1-2, the complete variable domain reads DGGITQSPKYLFRKEGQNVTLSCEQNLNHDAMYWYRQDPGQGLRLIYYSQIVNDFQKGDIAEGYSVSREKKESFPLTVTSAQKNPTAFYLCASSPRGLGDGYTFGSGTRLTVV.

V gene TRBV14 combines with J gene TRBJ2-5; D remains unclear. Trimming removed 4 bases at V and 0 bases at J, with 9 bases between. In germline, CDR1 is SGHDN, CDR2 FVKESK. The CDR3 is 14 residues long. The CDR3 DNA reads as TGTGCCAGCAGCCCCGGTTACAACCAAGAGACCCAGTACTTC. It codes for CASSPGYNQETQYF.

The chain is built from TRBV10-1 and TRBJ2-7; TRBD1 agrees at 8 bases. CDR3 length equals 13 residues. Germline V gene sequence: CDR1 WNHNN, CDR2 SYGVQD (reference sequence). After removal of 5 bases from V and 3 bases from J, the junction contained 3 bases not matched to a gene. The CDR3 DNA is TGCGCCAGCAGTAAGACAGGGGTCTACGAGCAGTACTTC. Translation: CASSKTGVYEQYF.

The chain links TRBV2 to TRBJ2-5; maybe TRBD1 (6 bases). The CDR3 length is 14 residues. V was pared by 4 bases and J by 4 bases, with 13 bases between. CDR1 is SNHLY, CDR2 FYNNEI, per germline. The CDR3 DNA reads TGTGCCAGCAGTGGCACAGGGAGTGGAGAGACCCAGTACTTC. Amino acids: CASSGTGSGETQYF.

This chain connects TRBV11-2 to TRBJ1-3; possible D gene TRBD1, 6 bases. The CDR3 has 13 amino acids. CDR1 SGHAT and CDR2 FQNNGV come from the germline V gene. V shed 7 bases and J shed 2 bases, with 9 bases lying between them. CDR3 region: CASKPGAGNTIYF. Here the CDR3 DNA reads TGTGCCAGCAAACCAGGGGCTGGAAACACCATATATTTT.

V gene TRBV10-3 combines with J gene TRBJ2-3; 9 bases map to TRBD2. Germline V gene lookup returns CDR1 ENHRY and CDR2 SYGVKD. V lost 6 bases and J lost 3; bases outside the gene matches: 4. The CDR3 is 14 amino acids. The CDR3 DNA sequence: TGTGCCATCAGAGCGGGAGGTGGGACAGATACGCAGTATTTT. Translated: CAIRAGGGTDTQYF.

The V call is TRBV4-1, the J call TRBJ1-3; D not certain. V was cut by 0 bases and J by 0 bases, with 6 bases left in between. CDR3 length: 15 amino acids. Germline V gene sequence: CDR1 MGHRA, CDR2 YSYEKL. The CDR3 protein is CASSQEGVSGNTIYF. The DNA of the CDR3 is TGCGCCAGCAGCCAAGAAGGAGTCTCTGGAAACACCATATATTTT.

The genes are TRBV5-1 and TRBJ2-7, with D tentatively TRBD1 or TRBD2 (5 bases each). V shed 1 base and J shed 0 bases, with 8 bases lying between them. Germline V gives CDR1 SGHRS, CDR2 YFSETQ. This CDR3 region has 14 residues. CDR3 sequence reads: CASSLRGLSYEQYF. In DNA form, the CDR3 reads TGCGCCAGCAGCTTGCGGGGCCTCTCCTACGAGCAGTACTTC.

This clonotype showed up just a few times. This chain joins TRBV2 and TRBJ1-1; D is unclear. Germline CDR1 and CDR2: SNHLY and FYNNEI. This CDR3 has 14 amino acids. V lost 4 bases and J lost 1, with 10 bases in between. The CDR3 nucleotides read TGTGCCAGCAGTGTTAGGCAGGCGAACACTGAAGCTTTCTTT. This codes for CASSVRQANTEAFF.

This chain joins TRBV11-2 and TRBJ2-3; 7 bases fit TRBD2. The V gene end was trimmed by 5 bases and the J gene end by 1 base; junction bases not matched to a gene: 15. CDR3 length equals 18 residues. CDR1 and CDR2 (germline): SGHAT, FQNNGV. DNA of the CDR3: TGTGCCAGCAGCCCCCCACAGCGGGGCTATGGGGGCACAGATACGCAGTATTTT. Its translation: CASSPPQRGYGGTDTQYF.

The J gene is TRBJ1-5, the V gene TRBV28; possible D gene TRBD1, 6 bases. The CDR3 runs to 15 residues. Germline-derived CDR1 and CDR2 are MDHEN and SYDVKM. V lost 7 bases and J 2 bases, leaving 15 bases between the germline ends. In nucleotides, the CDR3 is TGTGCCAGCACCCTCCCGGGGGCTGGCAATCAGCCCCAGCATTTT. Its protein product is CASTLPGAGNQPQHF.

This clonotype was seen a handful of times. V and J are TRBV27 and TRBJ2-7; D ambiguous. The CDR3 is 15 residues long. Trimming pared 3 bases from V and 2 bases from J, leaving 14 bases between. Germline loops: CDR1 MNHEY, CDR2 SMNVEV (reference sequence). CDR3 sequence: CASSLVPGLPYEQYF. The CDR3 nucleotides read TGTGCCAGCAGTTTGGTCCCGGGCCTGCCCTACGAGCAGTACTTC.

The table lists this clonotype with a few counts. This chain uses TRBV5-1 with TRBJ2-7; D not certain. Germline V gene data show CDR1 as SGHRS and CDR2 as YFSETQ. Trimming shortened V by 0 bases and J by 1 base, and 8 bases separated the two germline ends. The CDR3 runs 14 residues. Here the CDR3 DNA reads TGCGCCAGCAGCTTGGAAACGTTTTCCTACGAGCAGTACTTC. This sequence encodes CASSLETFSYEQYF.

The chain is built from TRBV5-6 and TRBJ2-1; 7 bases align to TRBD1. J lost 6 bases, V lost 4 bases, and 4 bases had no gene match. CDR1 and CDR2 from the germline V gene are SGHDT and YYEEEE. This CDR3 region has 13 residues. The CDR3 bases are TGTGCCAGCAGCCGAACAGGGGTCAATGAGCAGTTCTTC. Protein sequence: CASSRTGVNEQFF. Filled out from reference TRBV5-6 and TRBJ2-1, the complete variable domain reads DAGVTQSPTHLIKTRGQQVTLRCSPKSGHDTVSWYQQALGQGPQFIFQYYEEEERQRGNFPDRFSGHQFPNYSSELNVNALLLGDSALYLCASSRTGVNEQFFGPGTRLTVL.

The J gene is TRBJ2-7, the V gene TRBV27; possible D gene TRBD2, 6 bases. V lost 2 bases and J 4 bases, leaving 15 bases between the germline ends. The germline gives CDR1 MNHEY, CDR2 SMNVEV (reference sequence). The CDR3 covers 15 residues. CDR3 protein: CASSLTVRAGYEQYF. The DNA for the CDR3 is TGTGCCAGCAGTTTAACGGTGCGGGCGGGGTACGAGCAGTACTTC.

V gene TRBV6-1 combines with J gene TRBJ2-7; D uncertain. V shed 7 bases and J shed 4 bases, with 14 bases lying between them. The V gene's germline CDR1 is MNHNS and CDR2 SASEGT. This CDR3 is built from 13 residues. The CDR3 bases are TGTGCCAGCACGGACCTCTACGGGTACGAGCAGTACTTC. Protein sequence: CASTDLYGYEQYF.

This clonotype showed up just a few times. Mismatch with germline at one junction end may stem from a read error. V is TRBV19 and J is TRBJ1-1, with D possibly being TRBD1 (6 bases). Per the germline V gene, CDR1 is LNHDA and CDR2 is SQIVND (reference sequence). The CDR3 is 15 amino acids. The CDR3 sequence: CASSIGQGLTTEAFF. The CDR3 region has the DNA TGTGCCAGTAGTATTGGCCAGGGGTTGACCACTGAGGCTTTCTTT.

This clonotype has a single count. The V call is TRBV28, the J call TRBJ2-3; D not resolved. The ends were cut back, 5 bases at V and 3 bases at J, with 15 bases in the middle. The CDR3 consists of 15 residues. Germline CDR1 and CDR2: MDHEN and SYDVKM. CDR3 DNA sequence: TGTGCCAGCAGTGTCCCGAAGGGCGGTACAGATACGCAGTATTTT. Encoded protein: CASSVPKGGTDTQYF.

The CDR3 nucleotides are TGTGCCAGCAGCTCAAGACTGAGGAGCCTCTACAATGAGCAGTTCTTC. Amino acids: CASSSRLRSLYNEQFF. J is TRBJ2-1 and V is TRBV7-8; D is unresolved. The CDR3 has 16 residues. Germline V gene lookup returns CDR1 SGHVS and CDR2 FQNEAQ. The V end was cut by 4 bases, the J end by 3 bases, with 16 bases between. Variable domain in full (rest from reference TRBV7-8 and TRBJ2-1): GAGVSQSPRYKVAKRGQDVALRCDPISGHVSLFWYQQALGQGPEFLTYFQNEAQLDKSGLPSDRFFAERPEGSVSTLKIQRTQQEDSAVYLCASSSRLRSLYNEQFFGPGTRLTVL.